This T cell receptor (beta chain) was captured in a study of T cells in Graves' hyperthyroidism and ophthalmopathy (dated by TCRdb to between 2019 and 2020). Regarding the complete study: Peripheral blood was collected at initial diagnosis, before any treatment. TCR V-J signatures able to tell the groups apart were searched for in a discovery cohort of 95 to 100 patients, of whom 40 to 45 had Graves' ophthalmopathy and around 57 had stable Graves' hyperthyroidism. Once sampling was done, hyperthyroidism patients were given methimazole at a starting dose of 30 mg daily, whereas ophthalmopathy patients were given high-dose intravenous methylprednisolone. The roughly 90 discovery patients were divided at random into training and test sets in a 7:3 ratio. In about 6 Graves' hyperthyroidism patients, the study also compared T-cell repertoires from thyroid tissue with T-cell repertoires from blood. Prospective prediction of ophthalmopathy was tested in an independent validation cohort of under 20 hyperthyroidism patients and 17 patients who later progressed to ophthalmopathy. According to the paper, TCR Vbeta CDR3 sequencing was carried out on some 140 peripheral blood samples, which came from fewer than 50 ophthalmopathy, about 75 hyperthyroidism and some 17 progressor patients.

Amplification of TCR beta CDR3 regions was carried out from RNA transcripts. The first round of RT-PCR for the TCR CDR3 was performed with the HTBI primer set and the Qiagen OneStep RT-PCR kit. The libraries were constructed in a second round of multiplex PCR and then size-selected and purified. The libraries were sequenced on an Illumina HiSeq2000 using paired-end 100 bp reads. Per the source publication's procedure: SOAPnuke was used to process the raw data, removing reads that contained adapters or uncalled bases, had a mean Phred below 15, or lacked an exact match to the constant primer or identifier. COPE v1.2.5 was used to merge high-quality paired reads, and clonotypes were defined as unique nucleotide sequences. MiTCR v1.1 was used to align clonotypes to the IMGT TRBV, TRBD and TRBJ reference segments. Analysis was restricted to V-J combinations with a frequency above 0.0001, which covered roughly 99% of repertoires. The TCS score was defined as F50 (clonal expansion) divided by E x V (chaos), with BLOSUM62-based TCRdist calculated between CDR3 peptides within each V-J. Welch's t-statistics and random forest reduced approximately 520 V-J features to roughly 13, which were used in a naive Bayes classifier (R e1071). TCRdb's own reprocessing of the public reads used fastp at Q25 and MiXCR and kept productive beta chains. A single entry per CDR3 protein holds the most common genes and DNA from its merged rows. It is TCRdb's table, rather than the study itself, that gives the V and J calls and clone size. The sample table records more than 450,000 distinct CDR3 sequences; 12% to 15% of these occur just once. Of the sample, approximately 14% falls within the top ten clones.

Stable Graves' hyperthyroidism was defined as the absence of progression to ophthalmopathy over 18 months of follow-up. Hyperthyroidism patients were newly diagnosed, with disease duration under 2 months, and aged 18 to 65 years. Patients with uncontrolled infections, other autoimmune diseases, pregnancy or lactation were excluded. Diagnoses relied on clinical symptoms, serum thyroxine and TRAb, thyroid ultrasound and orbital computed tomography. PBMCs were isolated from 7.5 to 10 ml of fresh peripheral blood by Ficoll-Paque density gradient centrifugation. Total RNA was extracted with Trizol reagent, and quality was checked on an Agilent 2100 Bioanalyzer. V was cut back by 5 bases and J by 3 bases, leaving a gap of 17 bases between them. The CDR3 goes from the cysteine to the phenylalanine over 15 residues. Just the 45-base CDR3 DNA is kept, in frame starting at base 1. Reading the germline V gene gives CDR1 SGHTA and CDR2 FQGNSA.

This clonotype was seen at least ten times. Its antigen has not been determined. Base qualities are not at hand, and no much larger clone is one base apart. The investigation overall reported the following: In validation, the model predicted progression to ophthalmopathy with 55% to 71% sensitivity and around 72% specificity, a median of about 6.7 months before onset. No statistical method was used to fix the sample size in advance, and group allocation was not hidden from the investigators. A 13 V-J signature model separated ophthalmopathy from stable hyperthyroidism, with 87.88% sensitivity and 81.08% specificity in cross-validation and 80%/75% in testing. Most expanded thyroid clonotypes (frequency above 0.001) were also detected in blood, a finding suggesting that blood repertoires may reflect thyroid immune responses.

The receptor was isolated from a woman between 40 and 55 years old with Graves' hyperthyroidism. Recombination linked TRBV7-2 to TRBJ2-7, with a weak D call of TRBD1 (5 bases match). The sample was blood. The DNA sequence reads TGTGCCAGCAGCGAGACACAGGCCCGAGGCTACGAGCAGTACTTC. Its protein is CASSETQARGYEQYF. The CDR3, completed at both ends by the reference TRBV7-2 and TRBJ2-7 genes, gives the full variable domain GAGVSQSPSNKVTEKGKDVELRCDPISGHTALYWYRQSLGQGLEFLIYFQGNSAPDKSGLPSDRFSAERTGGSVSTLTIQRTQQEDSAVYLCASSETQARGYEQYFGPGTRLTVT.